This TCR beta chain is drawn from a study of molecular identifiers for immune sequencing clone quantification. The germline V and J ends were trimmed by 3 bases and 5 bases, with 17 bases remaining between them. The germline V gene encodes CDR1 SEHNR and CDR2 FQNEAQ (reference sequence). The CDR3 covers 15 residues. One entry per CDR3 protein results from TCRdb running MiXCR on the PCR reads. The sample holds hundreds of thousands of distinct CDR3 sequences, around 25% seen once. Study-wide findings and caveats: Naive cells had under 1% of molecules in clones above 20 RNA copies, effectors over 99%.

This clonotype was counted ten times or more. Its antigen is not known. The sample was naive CD8+ T cells from blood, with Jurkat cell RNA spiked in. Subset meaning: FACS-sorted CD8+CD4-CCR7+CD45RA+ naive T cells. This chain joins TRBV7-9 and TRBJ2-7; D possibly matches TRBD1 or TRBD2 (5 bases each). The clonotype originates from a human donor in good health. Some libraries in this study had Jurkat cell RNA spiked in. The CDR3 region is CASSFTGTAGDEQYF. DNA for the CDR3: TGTGCCAGCAGCTTTACCGGGACGGCCGGGGACGAGCAGTACTTC. The full variable domain, completed using reference TRBV7-9 and TRBJ2-7, is DTGVSQNPRHKITKRGQNVTFRCDPISEHNRLYWYRQTLGQGPEFLTYFQNEAQLEKSRLLSDRFSAERPKGSFSTLEIQRTEQGDSAMYLCASSFTGTAGDEQYFGPGTRLTVT.